The 8 T cell receptor beta chains listed next were all sequenced from one sample in a study of T cell responses to AZD1222 COVID-19 vaccine. Sequenced by immunoSEQ multiplex PCR; TCRdb stores in-frame clones only, minus some. The sample yields 120,000 to 150,000 clones, approximately 94% seen once. This sample comprised peripheral blood, obtained on day 0 of AZD1222 vaccination. The receptors were sampled from an adult in good health.

The chain recombines TRBV3-1 (or the pseudogene TRBV3-2) with TRBJ2-7; 9 nucleotides line up with TRBD2. Germline V gene lookup returns CDR1 LGHDT and CDR2 YNNKEL (reference sequence). Trimming removed 6 bases from V and 5 bases from J; junction bases left unmatched: 11. The CDR3 contains 15 residues. The CDR3 loop reads CASRGTSRGRDEQYF. In DNA form, the CDR3 reads TGTGCCAGCAGGGGGACTAGCAGGGGAAGAGACGAGCAGTACTTC.

The V gene is TRBV10-1, the J gene TRBJ2-3; 7 bases fit TRBD1. V shed 5 bases and J 1 base; nucleotides not matched to a gene: 6. Germline values: CDR1 WNHNN, CDR2 SYGVQD (reference sequence). The CDR3 length is 15 residues. CDR3 bases: TGCGCCAGCAGTCAGGGACAGAGAGGCACAGATACGCAGTATTTT. Translating gives CASSQGQRGTDTQYF.

The V call is TRBV14, the J call TRBJ2-5, with 8 bases that match TRBD1. V trimming: 4 bases; J trimming: 5 bases; junction bases outside the gene matches: 9. CDR1 SGHDN and CDR2 FVKESK come from the germline V gene. The CDR3 is 15 amino acids. The CDR3 reads CASSRGRTGWETQYF. In DNA form, the CDR3 reads TGTGCCAGCAGCCGAGGAAGGACAGGGTGGGAGACCCAGTACTTC.

The V call is TRBV10-2, the J call TRBJ1-1; weak D call: TRBD1 (6 bases). The germline gives CDR1 WSHSY, CDR2 SAAADI. Trimming left V 7 bases short and J 1 base short, with 13 bases between. This CDR3 contains 14 residues. The CDR3 nucleotides are TGCGCCAGCACCTCGGGACACACGAACACTGAAGCTTTCTTT. The encoded protein is CASTSGHTNTEAFF.

This clone was observed a single time. The chain uses TRBV4-2 and TRBJ2-1; D is ambiguous. V was shortened by 4 bases and J by 6 bases, with 13 bases between the two germline ends. The CDR3 contains 14 residues. CDR1 is LGHNA and CDR2 is YNFKEQ in the germline V gene. The DNA for the CDR3 is TGTGCCAGCAGCCCTTCAGGATCCCTCAATGAGCAGTTCTTC. Residues: CASSPSGSLNEQFF.

The V and J genes are TRBV7-9 and TRBJ1-2, with D possibly matching TRBD1 (5 bases). V was cut by 5 bases and J by 7 bases, with 14 bases left in between. The CDR3 is 13 residues long. The V gene's germline CDR1 is SEHNR and CDR2 FQNEAQ (reference sequence). The CDR3 reads CASSPGGIGGYTF. CDR3 nucleotides: TGTGCCAGCAGCCCCGGGGGTATAGGTGGCTACACCTTC.

This chain connects TRBV18 to TRBJ1-1; D unresolved. CDR1 and CDR2 from the germline V gene are KGHSH and LQKENI. The CDR3 has 13 amino acids. V shed 4 bases and J shed 5 bases, with 11 bases lying between them. In DNA, the CDR3 is TGTGCCAGCTCACAACATGACGGGACTGAAGCTTTCTTT. Translating gives CASSQHDGTEAFF.

The chain joins TRBV7-2 to TRBJ1-6; D may be TRBD1 (5 bases). V was clipped by 1 base and J by 0 bases, with 7 bases between them. The CDR3 has 16 residues. Germline CDR1 and CDR2: SGHTA and FQGNSA. CDR3 sequence: CASSLGGSSYNSPLHF. As DNA, the CDR3 is TGTGCCAGCAGCTTAGGGGGGAGCTCCTATAATTCACCCCTCCACTTT. Full variable domain (rest looked up from reference TRBV7-2 and TRBJ1-6): GAGVSQSPSNKVTEKGKDVELRCDPISGHTALYWYRQSLGQGLEFLIYFQGNSAPDKSGLPSDRFSAERTGGSVSTLTIQRTQQEDSAVYLCASSLGGSSYNSPLHFGNGTRLTVT.